This TCR beta chain was identified in a study of T cell repertoires in ileal Crohn's disease. Study-level background: The M0 sample came from the inflamed ileal portion of the resected specimen. Each sample's TCRB immunosequencing used about 470 nanograms of biopsy DNA.

The trim removed 3 bases at V and 0 bases at J, leaving 8 bases unmatched. The CDR3 is made up of 17 amino acids. Germline lookup yields CDR1 SGDLS and CDR2 YYNGEE. Time point in this sample: inflamed ileum from the surgical specimen. Findings of the study overall: Every patient over 26.8% clonality showed endoscopic recurrence.

Here immunoSEQ multiplex PCR was the method, and the copy in TCRdb shows in-frame clones only, minus some. The data hold about 15,000 clones, with about three quarters observed a single time. About this clone itself: Its cognate antigen is unknown.

This receptor was identified in an adult with Crohn's disease. The sequencing sample was made of ileal tissue. The V call is TRBV9, the J call TRBJ1-3; 8 bases are a match to TRBD1. The CDR3 DNA reads TGTGCCAGCAGCGCGAAGACAGGGGCTCCCTCTGGAAACACCATATATTTT. Amino acid sequence: CASSAKTGAPSGNTIYF.